The 18 T cell receptor beta chains below were found in one sample sequenced in a study of blood T cell repertoires in COVID-19. TCRdb's copy holds only in-frame clones and misses some; the assay was immunoSEQ multiplex PCR. The table lists 400,000 or so clones, about 88% of them singletons, with roughly 1.5% in the top ten. The sample consisted of peripheral blood. The source is a woman aged 40-49 years with COVID-19, enrolled during active disease.

The sample holds one count of this clone. The DNA of the CDR3 is TGTGCCAGCAGTCCCAGATCAGGGAGCAATCAGCCCCAGCATTTT. Translated, it gives CASSPRSGSNQPQHF. The chain joins TRBV6-5 to TRBJ1-5; D perhaps matches TRBD1 (5 bases). V shed 5 bases and J shed 1 base, with 12 bases lying between them. This CDR3 spans 15 amino acids. Germline lookup yields CDR1 MNHEY and CDR2 SVGAGI.

This chain uses TRBV27 with TRBJ1-2; D perhaps matches TRBD1 (5 bases). Trimming took off 8 bases at V and 5 bases at J, with 21 bases between the two ends. CDR1 is MNHEY, CDR2 SMNVEV, per germline (reference sequence). There are 15 residues in the CDR3. CDR3 nucleotide sequence: TGTGCCAGCCGCCCTGGGGCCTCCATGATGTATGGCTACACCTTC. Protein: CASRPGASMMYGYTF.

This clone was counted between two and nine times. The chain uses TRBV30 and TRBJ1-1; possibly TRBD1 for D (5 bases). The CDR3 contains 12 residues. The germline V gene has CDR1 GTSNPN and CDR2 SVGIG (reference sequence). Trimming removed 3 bases from V and 4 bases from J, with 9 bases in between. CDR3 region: CAWSGGTTEAFF. The CDR3 DNA is TGTGCCTGGAGCGGGGGGACCACTGAAGCTTTCTTT. The whole variable domain, remainder taken from reference TRBV30 and TRBJ1-1, is SQTIHQWPATLVQPVGSPLSLECTVEGTSNPNLYWYRQAAGRGLQLLFYSVGIGQISSEVPQNLSASRPQDRQFILSSKKLLLSDSGFYLCAWSGGTTEAFFGQGTRLTVV.

This clone came up once. The gene calls are TRBV29-1 and TRBJ2-7; 8 nucleotides line up with TRBD2. The length of the CDR3 is 15 residues. Germline CDR1 and CDR2: SQVTM and ANQGSEA. The J segment lost 6 bases and the V segment lost 4 bases, leaving 14 bases of the junction unmatched. CDR3 sequence reads: CSVAPASGSISEQYF. DNA of the CDR3: TGCAGCGTTGCGCCGGCTAGCGGGTCGATCAGCGAGCAGTACTTC.

Note on this clone: Other DNA sequences from this sample encode an identical CDR3 as well. The V call is TRBV7-9, the J call TRBJ1-4, with D possibly matching TRBD1 (5 bases). V was clipped by 6 bases and J by 8 bases, with 16 bases between them. Germline CDR1 reads SEHNR; CDR2 reads FQNEAQ (reference sequence). The CDR3 runs to 14 residues. This CDR3 is CASSSSGGREKLFF. The CDR3 DNA follows: TGTGCCAGCAGTTCCAGCGGGGGAAGGGAAAAACTGTTTTTT.

The chain carries TRBV5-4 and TRBJ2-1; 9 nucleotides align to TRBD2. This CDR3 is 15 amino acids long. Germline V gives CDR1 SGHNT, CDR2 YYREEE (reference sequence). Germline trimming cut 5 bases from V and 6 bases from J; bases unmatched to any gene: 9. The CDR3 DNA sequence: TGTGCCAGCAGGACCTGGGGCGGGAGGGCCAATGAGCAGTTCTTC. Translating it yields CASRTWGGRANEQFF.

The gene calls are TRBV19 and TRBJ2-1, with D perhaps TRBD2 (5 bases). Germline CDR1 is LNHDA and CDR2 is SQIVND (reference sequence). The CDR3 length is 13 residues. Trimming shortened V by 0 bases and J by 7 bases, and 7 bases separated the two germline ends. The DNA for the CDR3 is TGTGCCAGTAGTATAGATCCGGGGAATGAGCAGTTCTTC. Its protein is CASSIDPGNEQFF. Looking up the rest from reference TRBV19 and TRBJ2-1 gives the full variable domain: DGGITQSPKYLFRKEGQNVTLSCEQNLNHDAMYWYRQDPGQGLRLIYYSQIVNDFQKGDIAEGYSVSREKKESFPLTVTSAQKNPTAFYLCASSIDPGNEQFFGPGTRLTVL.

Remarks on this clone: Sequence at one end of the junction differs from germline and may be a read error. This CDR3 reads CASSPGWNTEAFF. The CDR3 DNA reads as TGTGCCAGCAGCCCAGGTTGGAACACTGAGGCTTTCTTT. The chain joins TRBV7-8 to TRBJ1-1; D unclear. Germline V gene data show CDR1 as SGHVS and CDR2 as FQNEAQ. The CDR3 sequence is 13 residues long.

V and J are TRBV10-3 and TRBJ2-7, with a weak D call TRBD1 (5 bases). Trimming cost V 3 bases and J 2 bases, with 17 bases left between them. The CDR3 is 16 amino acids. Germline CDR1 reads ENHRY; CDR2 reads SYGVKD. The CDR3 DNA reads TGTGCCATCAGTGAAAGGGGTGGCGTTTCACCCTACGAGCAGTACTTC. Its protein is CAISERGGVSPYEQYF.

This chain uses TRBV10-3 with TRBJ1-1; 10 bases agree with TRBD1. The CDR3 consists of 17 residues. Germline V gives CDR1 ENHRY, CDR2 SYGVKD. J gave up 0 bases and V 2 bases, and 6 bases lay outside the gene matches. The CDR3 DNA reads TGTGCCATCAGTGAGCGGGACAGGGGCCACATGAACACTGAAGCTTTCTTT. Amino acids: CAISERDRGHMNTEAFF.

V is TRBV24-1 and J is TRBJ2-3, with a weak D call TRBD2 (5 bases). CDR3 size: 12 residues. Looked up from germline, CDR1 is KGHDR and CDR2 is SFDVKD. The V gene lost 7 bases and the J gene lost 6 bases, with 10 bases spanning the gap. In DNA form, the CDR3 reads TGTGCCACCAGCGGGGTTAGGGATACGCAGTATTTT. This gives the protein CATSGVRDTQYF.

About this clone: The sample contains more than one DNA sequence encoding this CDR3. The chain couples TRBV6-5 to TRBJ1-1; possibly TRBD1 for D (5 bases). The germline CDR1 and CDR2 sequences are MNHEY and SVGAGI. V lost 6 bases and J lost 1, with 6 bases in between. The CDR3 covers 12 residues. The CDR3: CASRGGNTEAFF. In nucleotides, the CDR3 is TGTGCCAGCAGGGGGGGGAACACTGAAGCTTTCTTT.

This chain joins TRBV15 and TRBJ1-5; possibly TRBD1 for D (5 bases). The CDR3 totals 16 residues. CDR1 is LNHNV and CDR2 is YYDKDF in the germline V gene (reference sequence). V lost 0 bases and J lost 2, with 11 bases in between. The CDR3 here is CATSRDRDLGNQPQHF. CDR3 coding DNA: TGTGCCACCAGCAGAGACAGGGATCTCGGCAATCAGCCCCAGCATTTT.

This clone was counted a single time. CDR3 loop: CASSPFVGGVDTQYF. The CDR3 DNA sequence: TGTGCCAGCAGTCCCTTTGTGGGGGGTGTAGATACGCAGTATTTT. V is TRBV27 and J is TRBJ2-3, with TRBD2 as a possible D gene (6 bases). CDR1 MNHEY and CDR2 SMNVEV come from the germline V gene (reference sequence). V lost 5 bases to trimming and J lost 5 bases, with 17 bases between them. CDR3 length: 15 residues.

The rearrangement uses TRBV19 and TRBJ2-1; a possible D gene is TRBD1 (6 bases). The CDR3 sequence is 14 residues long. Germline V CDR1 and CDR2: LNHDA, SQIVND (reference sequence). The ends were cut back, 6 bases at V and 0 bases at J, with 9 bases in the middle. The CDR3 DNA reads as TGTGCCAGTAGCACGACAGGCTCCTACAATGAGCAGTTCTTC. As protein: CASSTTGSYNEQFF.

V usage is TRBV3-1 (or the pseudogene TRBV3-2) and J usage is TRBJ1-6; TRBD1 agrees at 10 bases. V was clipped by 4 bases and J by 10 bases; unmatched bases: 13. From germline, CDR1 is LGHDT and CDR2 YNNKEL (reference sequence). This CDR3 region has 17 residues. CDR3 residues: CASSPSTPGQGLSPLHF. The CDR3 DNA is TGTGCCAGCAGCCCATCCACTCCGGGACAGGGGTTATCACCCCTCCACTTT.

This chain links TRBV5-5 with TRBJ1-6; no clear D gene. Per germline, CDR1 SGHKS and CDR2 YYEKEE (reference sequence). V was pared by 2 bases and J by 5 bases, with 8 bases between. The CDR3 is 14 amino acids. CDR3 DNA sequence: TGTGCCAGCAGCTTTGGGCAGCATAATTCACCCCTCCACTTT. This encodes CASSFGQHNSPLHF.

The chain couples TRBV7-2 to TRBJ1-1; D might be TRBD1 (5 bases). V gave up 2 bases and J gave up 9 bases, with 13 bases separating them. The CDR3 loop spans 13 amino acids. The germline V gene encodes CDR1 SGHTA and CDR2 FQGNSA. CDR3 protein: CASSLFGAEKAFF. As DNA, the CDR3 is TGTGCCAGCAGCTTATTTGGGGCAGAGAAAGCTTTCTTT.